One and the same sample provided the 30 T cell receptor beta chains below, sequenced in a study of shared clonotypes between healthy human individuals. TCRdb keeps only in-frame clones here, not all; method: immunoSEQ multiplex PCR. The sample lists roughly 2.4 million clones; more than 90% were seen once. Sequencing used naive CD4+ T cells sorted from blood. As for subset: CD45RA+ positively selected. The receptors were sampled from a man younger than 35 in good health.

The chain recombines TRBV10-3 with TRBJ2-2; D unresolved. The CDR3 has 13 amino acids. With 6 bases removed from V and 5 bases from J, the gap between germline ends came to 10 bases. The V gene's germline CDR1 is ENHRY and CDR2 SYGVKD. As DNA, the CDR3 is TGTGCCATCAGGCCAGAGAGGACCGGGGAGCTGTTTTTT. Protein product: CAIRPERTGELFF.

CDR3 residues: CSVEKVSGYTF. As DNA, the CDR3 is TGCAGCGTTGAAAAAGTTTCGGGCTACACCTTC. V usage is TRBV29-1 and J usage is TRBJ1-2; D is ambiguous. The length of the CDR3 is 11 residues. Trimming removed 2 bases from V and 8 bases from J, with 9 bases in between. The germline V gene encodes CDR1 SQVTM and CDR2 ANQGSEA.

The count of this clone is one. J is TRBJ1-1 and V is TRBV6-5; D is unclear. The germline gives CDR1 MNHEY, CDR2 SVGAGI. The V and J ends lost 4 bases and 13 bases respectively, with 13 bases between them. The CDR3 covers 11 residues. This CDR3 reads CASSSGQISFF. DNA for the CDR3: TGTGCCAGCAGTTCTGGGCAGATTAGTTTCTTT.

The CDR3: CASSLAVIGYNEQFF. CDR3 DNA: TGCGCCAGCAGCTTGGCGGTAATAGGCTACAATGAGCAGTTCTTC. The V gene is TRBV5-1, the J gene TRBJ2-1; no reliable D call. CDR1 is SGHRS and CDR2 is YFSETQ in the germline V gene. This CDR3 contains 15 residues. The V end lost 0 bases, the J end lost 3 bases, and 10 bases lay between the germline ends.

The rearrangement joins TRBV7-3 to TRBJ1-6; no firm D call. Trimming removed 1 base at V and 7 bases at J, with 8 bases between. There are 14 residues in the CDR3. Germline CDR1 and CDR2: SGHTA and FQGTGA. For the CDR3, the DNA is TGTGCCAGCAGCTTAAGGGCACGCAATTCACCCCTCCACTTT. Translating it yields CASSLRARNSPLHF.

The chain is built from TRBV10-3 and TRBJ2-3, with D perhaps TRBD1 or TRBD2 (6 bases each). V was cut by 11 bases and J by 2 bases, with 11 bases left in between. The germline CDR1 and CDR2 sequences are ENHRY and SYGVKD. The CDR3 extends over 12 amino acids. The CDR3 sequence is CAVGGNTDTQYF. CDR3 sequence (DNA): TGTGCCGTGGGGGGCAACACAGATACGCAGTATTTT.

The chain is built from TRBV5-6 and TRBJ2-7, with TRBD1 matching over 9 bases. The CDR3 runs 15 residues. V was pared by 4 bases and J by 2 bases, with 7 bases of the junction left unmatched. Germline-derived CDR1 and CDR2 are SGHDT and YYEEEE. CDR3 sequence reads: CASSPGGTGTYEQYF. The CDR3 bases are TGTGCCAGCAGCCCAGGTGGGACAGGGACCTACGAGCAGTACTTC. Drawing the rest from reference TRBV5-6 and TRBJ2-7, the complete variable domain is DAGVTQSPTHLIKTRGQQVTLRCSPKSGHDTVSWYQQALGQGPQFIFQYYEEEERQRGNFPDRFSGHQFPNYSSELNVNALLLGDSALYLCASSPGGTGTYEQYFGPGTRLTVT.

The chain uses TRBV5-1 and TRBJ1-6; D unclear. The CDR3 extends over 15 amino acids. Between the trimmed V and J ends, which lost 1 base and 5 bases, there was a span of 10 bases. Germline loops: CDR1 SGHRS, CDR2 YFSETQ. CDR3 in DNA: TGCGCCAGCAGCTTGTATGGCGACAATAATTCACCCCTCCACTTT. Protein: CASSLYGDNNSPLHF.

This clone occurred once. The genes are TRBV30 and TRBJ1-1; D remains unclear. V lost 7 bases, J lost 1 base, and 7 bases lay in between. Germline V gene sequence: CDR1 GTSNPN, CDR2 SVGIG (reference sequence). The CDR3 runs to 11 residues. CDR3 in amino acids: CAYRGNTEAFF. Here the CDR3 DNA reads TGTGCCTACAGAGGGAACACTGAAGCTTTCTTT.

The genes are TRBV5-1 and TRBJ2-7; the match to TRBD2 covers 14 bases. The ends lost 5 bases at V and 5 bases at J; junction bases unmatched: 12. The CDR3 is made up of 17 amino acids. The V gene's germline CDR1 is SGHRS and CDR2 YFSETQ. In nucleotides, the CDR3 is TGCGCCAGCAGGTTAGGGGGACTAGCGGGAGACGGCCACGAGCAGTACTTC. It yields the protein CASRLGGLAGDGHEQYF.

This chain uses TRBV7-9 with TRBJ2-1; a weak D match, TRBD1 (6 bases). This CDR3 has 11 residues. The germline V gene has CDR1 SEHNR and CDR2 FQNEAQ (reference sequence). V was cut by 4 bases and J by 12 bases, with 10 bases left in between. CDR3 loop: CASSSGVLQFF. The CDR3 DNA reads as TGTGCCAGCAGCTCAGGGGTATTGCAGTTCTTC.

This clone has only one observation. The chain joins TRBV30 to TRBJ2-7; D remains ambiguous. The V and J ends lost 0 bases and 3 bases respectively, with 15 bases between them. The length of the CDR3 is 15 residues. The germline gives CDR1 GTSNPN, CDR2 SVGIG (reference sequence). The CDR3, as DNA: TGTGCCTGGAGTGTACGTGGAGTTCCAGGCTACGAGCAGTACTTC. This encodes CAWSVRGVPGYEQYF.

The chain couples TRBV25-1 to TRBJ1-1, with 8 nucleotides matching TRBD1. CDR3 size: 15 residues. Germline V lookup: CDR1 MGHDK, CDR2 SYGVNS. Trimming cost V 1 base and J 2 bases; bases outside gene matches: 3. The CDR3 DNA sequence: TGTGCCAGCAGTGAATCCCAGGGGGCCAACACTGAAGCTTTCTTT. Translated, it gives CASSESQGANTEAFF.

The chain recombines TRBV28 with TRBJ2-5; D possibly matches TRBD1 or TRBD2 (5 bases each). Germline V lookup: CDR1 MDHEN, CDR2 SYDVKM. The CDR3 extends over 13 amino acids. V lost 5 bases and J 5 bases, leaving 12 bases between the germline ends. The CDR3 nucleotides are TGTGCCAGCAGTGCTGGGGGACGGGAGACCCAGTACTTC. The encoded protein is CASSAGGRETQYF.

Concerning this clone: Other DNA sequences from this sample encode an identical CDR3 as well. The rearrangement joins TRBV5-1 to TRBJ1-2; D unresolved. The germline CDR1 and CDR2 sequences are SGHRS and YFSETQ. V was clipped by 0 bases and J by 3 bases, with 3 bases between them. The CDR3 consists of 12 residues. The CDR3 protein is CASSLADYGYTF. The CDR3 DNA reads TGCGCCAGCAGCTTGGCTGACTATGGCTACACCTTC.

V is TRBV6-4 and J is TRBJ1-3; D unresolved. V gave up 6 bases and J gave up 0 bases, with 24 bases separating them. This CDR3 comprises 19 residues. Germline V gene lookup returns CDR1 MRHNA and CDR2 SNTAGT. The CDR3 sequence: CASSLDHSEGTSSGNTIYF. DNA for the CDR3: TGTGCCAGCAGCTTAGACCACTCGGAGGGCACCAGCTCTGGAAACACCATATATTTT.

The V gene is TRBV4-1, the J gene TRBJ1-4; D remains unclear. The CDR3 consists of 15 residues. CDR1 is MGHRA, CDR2 YSYEKL, per germline. Trimming left V 4 bases short and J 8 bases short, with 17 bases between. As DNA, the CDR3 is TGCGCCAGCAGCCTGAGGAATGGCCTCGGGGAAAAACTGTTTTTT. It yields the protein CASSLRNGLGEKLFF.

This chain uses TRBV7-2 with TRBJ1-4; D call uncertain. The CDR3 extends over 17 amino acids. Germline CDR1 SGHTA, CDR2 FQGNSA. The germline V and J ends were trimmed by 1 base and 3 bases, with 15 bases remaining between them. Written as DNA, the CDR3 is TGTGCCAGCAGCTTAGAGGTCGGCAGCCGAGCTAATGAAAAACTGTTTTTT. Translation: CASSLEVGSRANEKLFF.

The chain recombines TRBV19 with TRBJ1-6; D call uncertain. CDR1 is LNHDA and CDR2 is SQIVND in the germline V gene (reference sequence). V shed 1 base and J shed 11 bases, with 12 bases lying between them. This CDR3 is built from 14 residues. The CDR3 DNA is TGTGCCAGTAGTATAGGGACGGTCGGTACACCCCTCCACTTT. As protein: CASSIGTVGTPLHF.

J is TRBJ2-5 and V is TRBV10-3, with D possibly matching TRBD1 (5 bases). This CDR3 spans 15 amino acids. Germline loops: CDR1 ENHRY, CDR2 SYGVKD. Trimming left V 3 bases short and J 4 bases short, with 15 bases between. The CDR3 here is CAISDDVGARETQYF. The DNA of the CDR3 is TGTGCCATCAGTGATGATGTAGGGGCTCGAGAGACCCAGTACTTC.

The rearrangement joins TRBV7-2 to TRBJ1-2; D is ambiguous. Germline values: CDR1 SGHTA, CDR2 FQGNSA. V gave up 5 bases and J gave up 2 bases, with 12 bases separating them. The CDR3 has 14 amino acids. The CDR3 nucleotides are TGTGCCAGCAGCCCAGAGGTAGTCAACTATGGCTACACCTTC. It codes for CASSPEVVNYGYTF.

The CDR3 here is CASSSRRKTSGGEETQYF. CDR3 DNA sequence: TGTGCCAGCAGCTCAAGGAGGAAGACTAGCGGGGGGGAAGAGACCCAGTACTTC. This chain links TRBV11-2 with TRBJ2-5; TRBD2 matches 14 bases. Germline values: CDR1 SGHAT, CDR2 FQNNGV. The CDR3 loop spans 18 amino acids. V was clipped by 4 bases and J by 3 bases; unmatched bases: 10.

This clone was detected only once. This rearrangement joins TRBV28 to TRBJ1-1, with D possibly being TRBD1 (6 bases). V was cut by 3 bases and J by 8 bases, with 13 bases left in between. CDR1 and CDR2 (germline): MDHEN, SYDVKM. This CDR3 is 13 amino acids long. CDR3 region: CASSLGGAKEAFF. In DNA, the CDR3 is TGTGCCAGCAGTTTGGGGGGCGCGAAGGAAGCTTTCTTT.

This chain joins TRBV19 and TRBJ1-5; D is undetermined. The CDR3 loop spans 16 amino acids. Looked up from germline, CDR1 is LNHDA and CDR2 is SQIVND (reference sequence). V was pared by 3 bases and J by 0 bases, with 12 bases between. CDR3 nucleotides: TGTGCCAGTAGTATGTGGTCAGTGTATAGCAATCAGCCCCAGCATTTT. Residues: CASSMWSVYSNQPQHF.

This chain uses TRBV7-9 with TRBJ1-3; maybe TRBD1 (5 bases). V was trimmed by 10 bases and J by 0 bases, leaving 10 bases between them. Germline assignment: CDR1 SEHNR and CDR2 FQNEAQ (reference sequence). This CDR3 has 13 amino acids. This CDR3 reads CATRDSSGNTIYF. As DNA, the CDR3 is TGTGCCACCCGTGACAGCTCTGGAAACACCATATATTTT.

V usage is TRBV29-1 and J usage is TRBJ1-2; a possible D gene is TRBD1 (5 bases). Trimming pared 1 base from V and 8 bases from J, leaving 11 bases between. The germline CDR1 and CDR2 sequences are SQVTM and ANQGSEA. The CDR3 loop spans 12 amino acids. CDR3 in amino acids: CSVEVWGRGYTF. Here the CDR3 DNA reads TGCAGCGTTGAAGTCTGGGGACGCGGCTACACCTTC.

This clone was found once. This chain links TRBV5-1 with TRBJ1-2; 7 nucleotides match TRBD1. In germline, CDR1 is SGHRS, CDR2 YFSETQ. V lost 0 bases and J lost 8; bases outside the gene matches: 7. This CDR3 has 14 amino acids. The CDR3 region is CASSLGIQGRGYTF. Here the CDR3 DNA reads TGCGCCAGCAGCTTGGGAATACAGGGGAGAGGCTACACCTTC.

The chain combines TRBV2 with TRBJ1-2, with 7 positions matching TRBD1. This CDR3 has 16 residues. The germline V gene encodes CDR1 SNHLY and CDR2 FYNNEI. Unmatched junction bases numbered 10, after V lost 6 bases and J lost 0 bases. The CDR3 loop reads CASRAGTALANYGYTF. The CDR3 DNA reads as TGTGCCAGCAGGGCCGGGACAGCCCTAGCTAACTATGGCTACACCTTC.

The chain uses TRBV7-6 and TRBJ1-5, with 10 positions matching TRBD1. The CDR3 covers 15 residues. After removal of 5 bases from V and 7 bases from J, the junction contained 8 bases not matched to a gene. CDR1 is SGHVS, CDR2 FNYEAQ, per germline. The CDR3 region is CASSPGTGDGQPQHF. Here the CDR3 DNA reads TGTGCCAGCAGCCCAGGGACAGGGGACGGCCAGCCCCAGCATTTT.

The chain joins TRBV11-2 to TRBJ2-4, with D possibly TRBD1 on 6 matching bases. V was cut by 6 bases and J by 12 bases, with 15 bases left in between. The CDR3 is 12 residues long. Germline CDR1 and CDR2: SGHAT and FQNNGV. CDR3 in DNA: TGTGCCAGCAGTCAGGGGCCGGATTCTCAGTACTTC. Its protein is CASSQGPDSQYF. Combining the CDR3 with reference TRBV11-2 and TRBJ2-4 gives the whole variable domain EAGVAQSPRYKIIEKRQSVAFWCNPISGHATLYWYQQILGQGPKLLIQFQNNGVVDDSQLPKDRFSAERLKGVDSTLKIQPAKLEDSAVYLCASSQGPDSQYFGAGTRLSVL.